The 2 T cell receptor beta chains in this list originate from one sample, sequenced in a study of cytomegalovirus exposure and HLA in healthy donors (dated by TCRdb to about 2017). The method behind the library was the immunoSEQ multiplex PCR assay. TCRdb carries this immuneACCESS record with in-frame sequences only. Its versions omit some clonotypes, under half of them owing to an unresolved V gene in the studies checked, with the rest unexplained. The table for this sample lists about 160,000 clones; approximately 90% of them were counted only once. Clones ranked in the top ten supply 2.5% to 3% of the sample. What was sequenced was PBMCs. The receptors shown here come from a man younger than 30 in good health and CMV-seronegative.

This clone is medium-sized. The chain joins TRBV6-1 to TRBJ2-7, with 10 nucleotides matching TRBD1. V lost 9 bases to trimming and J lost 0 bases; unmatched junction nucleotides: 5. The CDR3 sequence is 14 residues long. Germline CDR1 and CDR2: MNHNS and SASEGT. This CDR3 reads CASKGTGDSYEQYV. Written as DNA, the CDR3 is TGTGCCAGTAAGGGGACAGGGGACTCCTACGAGCAGTACGTC.

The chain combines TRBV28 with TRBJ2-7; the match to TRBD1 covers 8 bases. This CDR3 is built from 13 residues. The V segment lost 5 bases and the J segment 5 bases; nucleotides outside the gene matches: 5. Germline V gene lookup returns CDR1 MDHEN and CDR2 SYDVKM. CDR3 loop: CASSPGQVNEQYV. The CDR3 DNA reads TGTGCCAGCAGTCCGGGACAGGTGAACGAGCAGTACGTC.